One and the same sample provided the 12 T cell receptor beta chains below, sequenced in a study of blood T cell repertoires in COVID-19. The assay was immunoSEQ multiplex PCR, and TCRdb's table has in-frame clones only and misses some. The sample carries some 120,000 clones, roughly 86% recorded once. What was sequenced was peripheral blood. The receptors stem from a human donor in a cohort sampled during active COVID-19.

V usage is TRBV9 and J usage is TRBJ2-7; 10 bases agree with TRBD1. Germline assignment: CDR1 SGDLS and CDR2 YYNGEE. V lost 4 bases to trimming and J lost 2 bases; unmatched junction nucleotides: 18. The CDR3 totals 19 residues. CDR3 coding DNA: TGTGCCAGCAGCTTCTACCAGCGGGACAGGGGTAATTGGACCTACGAGCAGTACTTC. Translated: CASSFYQRDRGNWTYEQYF.

V is TRBV28 and J is TRBJ2-3; 7 nucleotides line up with TRBD1. CDR3 size: 15 residues. V shed 6 bases, J shed 1 base, and the junction held 7 bases outside the gene matches. Germline V gene sequence: CDR1 MDHEN, CDR2 SYDVKM. This CDR3 is CASSQGDTGTDTQYF. Here the CDR3 DNA reads TGTGCCAGCAGCCAGGGGGACACTGGCACAGATACGCAGTATTTT.

The chain links TRBV3-1 (or the pseudogene TRBV3-2) to TRBJ2-5; D is unclear. In germline, CDR1 is LGHDT, CDR2 YNNKEL (reference sequence). With 6 bases removed from V and 3 bases from J, the gap between germline ends came to 5 bases. The CDR3 loop spans 11 amino acids. CDR3 nucleotide sequence: TGTGCCAGCAGACTCAAAGAGACCCAGTACTTC. This gives the protein CASRLKETQYF.

The chain is built from TRBV20-1 and TRBJ2-7, with 16 bases fitting TRBD2. Germline CDR1 and CDR2: DFQATT and SNEGSKA (reference sequence). With 3 bases clipped from V and 4 bases from J, the junction kept 18 bases outside the gene matches. This CDR3 has 20 residues. This chain's CDR3 is CSASRGPGLAGGPRRYEQYF. The CDR3 DNA sequence: TGCAGTGCTAGTAGAGGCCCGGGACTAGCGGGGGGGCCGCGACGATACGAGCAGTACTTC.

A single count supports this clone. This chain connects TRBV14 to TRBJ1-1; no firm D call. CDR1 and CDR2 (germline): SGHDN, FVKESK. The CDR3 extends over 13 amino acids. V gave up 1 base and J gave up 5 bases, with 8 bases separating them. CDR3 residues: CASSQGIRTEAFF. CDR3 bases: TGTGCCAGCAGCCAAGGAATTAGAACTGAAGCTTTCTTT.

V is TRBV12-3 or TRBV12-4 and J is TRBJ2-7; possibly TRBD1 for D (6 bases). The CDR3 totals 13 residues. With 6 bases removed from V and 2 bases from J, the gap between germline ends came to 11 bases. DNA for the CDR3: TGTGCCAGCAGAGTAACAGGGACCTACGAGCAGTACTTC. Residues: CASRVTGTYEQYF.

This clone came up once. This rearrangement joins TRBV19 to TRBJ1-2, with D possibly TRBD1 on 5 matching bases. The length of the CDR3 is 14 residues. CDR1 is LNHDA, CDR2 SQIVND, per germline (reference sequence). Trimming cost V 3 bases and J 7 bases, with 15 bases left between them. For the CDR3, the DNA is TGTGCCAGTAGTATCTCTGCCAGGGAAGTTGGCTACACCTTC. Translation gives CASSISAREVGYTF.

This rearrangement joins TRBV6-5 to TRBJ1-2; unclear D gene. V lost 6 bases and J 4 bases, leaving 15 bases between the germline ends. The CDR3 runs to 14 residues. Germline V CDR1 and CDR2: MNHEY, SVGAGI. The CDR3 loop reads CASSRYSLGYGYTF. In DNA form, the CDR3 reads TGTGCCAGCAGCCGCTACTCCCTTGGCTATGGCTACACCTTC.

The rearrangement links TRBV11-3 to TRBJ2-5; perhaps TRBD1 as D (6 bases). CDR1 SGHNT and CDR2 YENEEA come from the germline V gene. Trimming left V 1 base short and J 2 bases short, with 11 bases between. The CDR3 is 15 residues long. The CDR3 here is CASSLGGQRQETQYF. The DNA for the CDR3 is TGTGCCAGCAGCTTAGGGGGGCAGAGACAAGAGACCCAGTACTTC. Based on the CDR3 plus reference TRBV11-3 and TRBJ2-5, the full variable domain is EAGVVQSPRYKIIEKKQPVAFWCNPISGHNTLYWYLQNLGQGPELLIRYENEEAVDDSQLPKDRFSAERLKGVDSTLKIQPAELGDSAVYLCASSLGGQRQETQYFGPGTRLLVL.

The genes are TRBV7-6 and TRBJ1-2; 8 bases align to TRBD1. This CDR3 has 13 residues. V shed 6 bases, J shed 4 bases, and the junction held 4 bases outside the gene matches. Germline V gene data show CDR1 as SGHVS and CDR2 as FNYEAQ. In DNA form, the CDR3 reads TGTGCCAGCAGTGGACAGGGTTCCTATGGCTACACCTTC. It yields the protein CASSGQGSYGYTF.

The J gene is TRBJ1-1, the V gene TRBV4-1, with 7 bases matching TRBD1. V trimming: 0 bases; J trimming: 3 bases; junction bases outside the gene matches: 4. CDR1 is MGHRA, CDR2 YSYEKL, per germline. The CDR3 totals 15 residues. DNA for the CDR3: TGCGCCAGCAGCCAAGAAACCGACAGGGACACTGAAGCTTTCTTT. This translates into CASSQETDRDTEAFF.

The chain recombines TRBV5-1 with TRBJ1-6; 10 positions match TRBD1. Germline CDR1 is SGHRS and CDR2 is YFSETQ. The CDR3 sequence is 16 residues long. V lost 5 bases to trimming and J lost 4 bases; unmatched junction nucleotides: 6. CDR3 sequence reads: CASSRTGQGYNSPLHF. The DNA of the CDR3 is TGCGCCAGCAGTCGTACGGGACAGGGGTATAATTCACCCCTCCACTTT.